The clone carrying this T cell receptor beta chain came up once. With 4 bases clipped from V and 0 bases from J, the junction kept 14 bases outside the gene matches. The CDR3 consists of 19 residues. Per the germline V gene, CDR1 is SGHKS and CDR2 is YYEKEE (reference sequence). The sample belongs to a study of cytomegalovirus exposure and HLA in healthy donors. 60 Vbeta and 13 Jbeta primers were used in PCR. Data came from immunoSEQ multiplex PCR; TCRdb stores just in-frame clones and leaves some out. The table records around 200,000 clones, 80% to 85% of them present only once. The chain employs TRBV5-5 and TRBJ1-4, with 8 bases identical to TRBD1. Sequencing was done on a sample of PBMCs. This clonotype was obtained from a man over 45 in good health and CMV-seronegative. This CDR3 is CASSPRAGGMSPTNEKLFF. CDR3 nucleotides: TGTGCCAGCAGCCCCCGCGCAGGGGGCATGAGCCCAACTAATGAAAAACTGTTTTTT.